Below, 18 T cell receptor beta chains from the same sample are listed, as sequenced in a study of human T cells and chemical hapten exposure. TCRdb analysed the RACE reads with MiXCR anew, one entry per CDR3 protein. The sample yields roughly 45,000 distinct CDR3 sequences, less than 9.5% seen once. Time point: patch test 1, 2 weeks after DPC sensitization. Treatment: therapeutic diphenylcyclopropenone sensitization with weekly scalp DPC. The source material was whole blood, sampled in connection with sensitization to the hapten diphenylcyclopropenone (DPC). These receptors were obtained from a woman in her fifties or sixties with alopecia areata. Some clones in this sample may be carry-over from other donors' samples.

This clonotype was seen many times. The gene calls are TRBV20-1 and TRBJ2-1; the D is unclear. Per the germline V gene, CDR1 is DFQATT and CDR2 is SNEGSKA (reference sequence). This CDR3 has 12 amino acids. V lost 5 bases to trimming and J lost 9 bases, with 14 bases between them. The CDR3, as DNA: TGCAGTGCTTGGTGGACCAAAGGTGAGCAGTTCTTC. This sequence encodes CSAWWTKGEQFF.

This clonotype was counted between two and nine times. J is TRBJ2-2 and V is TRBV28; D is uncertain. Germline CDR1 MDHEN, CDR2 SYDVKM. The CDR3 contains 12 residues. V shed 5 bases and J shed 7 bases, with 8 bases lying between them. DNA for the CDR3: TGTGCCAGCAGTGTATCCCTCGGGGAGCTGTTTTTT. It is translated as CASSVSLGELFF. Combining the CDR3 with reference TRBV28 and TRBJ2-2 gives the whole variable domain DVKVTQSSRYLVKRTGEKVFLECVQDMDHENMFWYRQDPGLGLRLIYFSYDVKMKEKGDIPEGYSVSREKKERFSLILESASTNQTSMYLCASSVSLGELFFGEGSRLTVL.

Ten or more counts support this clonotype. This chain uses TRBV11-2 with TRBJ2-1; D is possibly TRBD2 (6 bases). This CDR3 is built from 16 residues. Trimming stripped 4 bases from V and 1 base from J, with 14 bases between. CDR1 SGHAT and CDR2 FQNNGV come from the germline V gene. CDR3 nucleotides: TGTGCCAGCAGCTCGGCTAGCGCCGATTCCTACAATGAGCAGTTCTTC. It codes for CASSSASADSYNEQFF.

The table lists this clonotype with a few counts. The CDR3 nucleotides read TGCGCCAGCAGCCCCGGGGAGACCTATGGCTACACCTTC. Its translation: CASSPGETYGYTF. This sequence joins TRBV5-1 and TRBJ1-2; D unclear. Per germline, CDR1 SGHRS and CDR2 YFSETQ. CDR3 length: 13 residues. V lost 4 bases and J 4 bases, leaving 11 bases between the germline ends. The variable domain in full, completed from reference TRBV5-1 and TRBJ1-2, reads KAGVTQTPRYLIKTRGQQVTLSCSPISGHRSVSWYQQTPGQGLQFLFEYFSETQRNKGNFPGRFSGRQFSNSRSEMNVSTLELGDSALYLCASSPGETYGYTFGSGTRLTVV.

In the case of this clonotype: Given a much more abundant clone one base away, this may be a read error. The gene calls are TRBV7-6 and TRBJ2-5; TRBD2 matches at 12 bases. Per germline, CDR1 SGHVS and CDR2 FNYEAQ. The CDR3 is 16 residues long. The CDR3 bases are TGTGTCAGCAGCGCGCGGACTAGCGGGACAGGAGAGACCCAGTACTTC. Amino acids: CVSSARTSGTGETQYF.

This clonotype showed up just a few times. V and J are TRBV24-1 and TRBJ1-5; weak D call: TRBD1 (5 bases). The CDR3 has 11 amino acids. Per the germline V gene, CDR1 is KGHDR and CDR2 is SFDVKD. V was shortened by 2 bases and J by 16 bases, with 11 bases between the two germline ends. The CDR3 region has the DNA TGTGCCACCAGTGATTCCCAGGGCTATCATTTT. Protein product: CATSDSQGYHF.

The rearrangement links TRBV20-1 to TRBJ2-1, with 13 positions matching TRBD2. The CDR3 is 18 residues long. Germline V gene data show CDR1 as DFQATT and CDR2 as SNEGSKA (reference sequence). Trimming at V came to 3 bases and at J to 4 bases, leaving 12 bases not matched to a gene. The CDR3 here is CSARAGGLAGVPYNEQFF. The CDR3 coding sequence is TGCAGTGCTAGGGCCGGTGGACTAGCGGGAGTTCCGTACAATGAGCAGTTCTTC.

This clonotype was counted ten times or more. In DNA, the CDR3 is TGTGCCAGCAGCTTGGCCGTCACAGGGAATGAGCAGTTCTTC. Residues: CASSLAVTGNEQFF. This chain connects TRBV5-4 to TRBJ2-1, with D possibly TRBD1 on 6 matching bases. The germline V and J ends were trimmed by 0 bases and 7 bases, with 11 bases remaining between them. CDR3 size: 14 residues. The germline CDR1 and CDR2 sequences are SGHNT and YYREEE (reference sequence). The full variable domain, completed using reference TRBV5-4 and TRBJ2-1, is ETGVTQSPTHLIKTRGQQVTLRCSSQSGHNTVSWYQQALGQGPQFIFQYYREEENGRGNFPPRFSGLQFPNYSSELNVNALELDDSALYLCASSLAVTGNEQFFGPGTRLTVL.

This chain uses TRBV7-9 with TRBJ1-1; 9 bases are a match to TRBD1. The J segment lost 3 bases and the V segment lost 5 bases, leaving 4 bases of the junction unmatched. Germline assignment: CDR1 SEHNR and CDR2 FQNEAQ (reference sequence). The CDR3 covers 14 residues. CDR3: CASSTGQGYTEAFF. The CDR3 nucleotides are TGTGCCAGCAGCACTGGACAGGGGTACACTGAAGCTTTCTTT.

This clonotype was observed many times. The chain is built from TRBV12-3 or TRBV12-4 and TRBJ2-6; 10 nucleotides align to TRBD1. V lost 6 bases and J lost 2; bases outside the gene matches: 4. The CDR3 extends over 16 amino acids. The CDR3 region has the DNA TGTGCCAGCAGACCGGACAGGGGGACTGGGGCCAACGTCCTGACTTTC. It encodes CASRPDRGTGANVLTF.

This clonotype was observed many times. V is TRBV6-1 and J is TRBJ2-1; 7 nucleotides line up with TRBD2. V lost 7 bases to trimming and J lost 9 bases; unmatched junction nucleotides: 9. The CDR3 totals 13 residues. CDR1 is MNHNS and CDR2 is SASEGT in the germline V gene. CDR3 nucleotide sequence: TGTGCCAGCACCAGAGGGACTACGGGTGAGCAGTTCTTC. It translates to CASTRGTTGEQFF.

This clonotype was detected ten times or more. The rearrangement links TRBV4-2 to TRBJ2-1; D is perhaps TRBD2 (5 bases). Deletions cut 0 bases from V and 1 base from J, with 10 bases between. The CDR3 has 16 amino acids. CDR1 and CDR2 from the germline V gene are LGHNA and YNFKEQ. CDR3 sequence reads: CASSQDMSGSYNEQFF. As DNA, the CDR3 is TGTGCCAGCAGCCAAGATATGAGCGGATCCTACAATGAGCAGTTCTTC.

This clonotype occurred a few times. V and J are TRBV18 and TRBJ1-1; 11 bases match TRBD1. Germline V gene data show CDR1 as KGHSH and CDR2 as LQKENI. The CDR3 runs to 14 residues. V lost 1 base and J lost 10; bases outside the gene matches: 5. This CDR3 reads CASSPLQDRGRAFF. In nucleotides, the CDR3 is TGTGCCAGCTCACCACTTCAGGACAGGGGGCGAGCTTTCTTT.

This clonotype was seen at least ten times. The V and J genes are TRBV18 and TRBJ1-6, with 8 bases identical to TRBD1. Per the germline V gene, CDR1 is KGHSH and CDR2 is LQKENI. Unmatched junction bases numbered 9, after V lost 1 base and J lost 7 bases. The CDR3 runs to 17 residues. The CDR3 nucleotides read TGTGCCAGCTCACCACAAGACAGGGGAGTTCGCAATTCACCCCTCCACTTT. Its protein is CASSPQDRGVRNSPLHF.

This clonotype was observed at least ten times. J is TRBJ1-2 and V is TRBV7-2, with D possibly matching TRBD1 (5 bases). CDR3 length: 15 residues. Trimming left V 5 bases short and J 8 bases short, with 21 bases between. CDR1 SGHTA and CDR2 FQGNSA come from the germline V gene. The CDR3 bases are TGTGCCAGCAGCCTCCTGGTCGTCAGGGATAAAGGCTACACCTTC. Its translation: CASSLLVVRDKGYTF.

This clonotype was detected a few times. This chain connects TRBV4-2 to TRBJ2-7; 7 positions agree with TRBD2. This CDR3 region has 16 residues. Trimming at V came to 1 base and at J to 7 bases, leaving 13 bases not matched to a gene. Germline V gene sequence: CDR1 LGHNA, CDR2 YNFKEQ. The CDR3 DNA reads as TGTGCCAGCAGCCAAGTCGGGGAGTCGGGAGGTCGGGAGCAGTACTTC. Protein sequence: CASSQVGESGGREQYF.

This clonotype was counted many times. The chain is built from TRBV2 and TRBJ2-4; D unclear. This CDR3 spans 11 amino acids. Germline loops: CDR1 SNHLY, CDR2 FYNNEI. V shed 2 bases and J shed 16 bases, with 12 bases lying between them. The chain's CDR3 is CASSERPIAYF. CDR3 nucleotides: TGTGCCAGCAGTGAACGGCCTATCGCCTACTTC.

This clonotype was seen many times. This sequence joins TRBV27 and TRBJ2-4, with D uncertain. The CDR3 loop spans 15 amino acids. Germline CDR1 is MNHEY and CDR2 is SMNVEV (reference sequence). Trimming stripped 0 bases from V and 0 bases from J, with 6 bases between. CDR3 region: CASSLSGVAKNIQYF. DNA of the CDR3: TGTGCCAGCAGTTTATCGGGCGTAGCCAAAAACATTCAGTACTTC.